These T cell receptor beta chains were read from a single sample in a study of early T cells in non-severe SARS-CoV-2 infection. Each CDR3 protein is one row after TCRdb ran MiXCR on the 5' RACE reads. The repertoire holds around 53,000 distinct CDR3 sequences, with 12% as singletons. The sequencing here drew on whole blood, taken at baseline. The receptors were sampled from an adult who was a healthcare worker with PCR-confirmed SARS-CoV-2 infection or an uninfected control (not recorded which). The CDR3 runs from the conserved cysteine through the conserved F or W. The D gene is left open where the match is weak. The listing skips clone size in some rows; elsewhere it reads once, few, many or a size class.

J	size	V	D	DNA	CDR3
TRBJ2-1	many	TRBV6-2/TRBV6-3	.	TGTGCCAGCAGTTACCCCAATGAGCAGTTCTTC	CASSYPNEQFF
TRBJ1-2	few	TRBV10-2	.	TGCGCCAGCACCCTCCCGGGGCTCTATGGCTACACCTTC	CASTLPGLYGYTF
TRBJ1-6	few	TRBV6-1	TRBD1	TGTGCCAGCGAAGACAGGGGGCTTTTTTCACCCCTCCACTTT	CASEDRGLFSPLHF
TRBJ2-7	many	TRBV5-1	TRBD2	TGCGCCAGCAGCTGGGAAGAAGGGCGGGGGACCTACGAGCAGTACTTC	CASSWEEGRGTYEQYF
TRBJ2-7	many	TRBV12-3/TRBV12-4	.	TGTGCCAGCAGTTTAGCCCTAGGCGGCTACTACGAGCAGTACTTC	CASSLALGGYYEQYF
TRBJ1-3	.	TRBV6-5	.	TGTGCCAGCAGTGTTGACGGAGGCTCTGGAAACACCATATATTTT	CASSVDGGSGNTIYF
TRBJ2-7	few	TRBV29-1	TRBD1	TGCAGCGTTGAAGATCCTCAGGGGGCGTTGTACGAGCAGTACTTC	CSVEDPQGALYEQYF
TRBJ2-1	medium-sized	TRBV9	TRBD2	TGTGCCAGCAGCCGCAGTAGGGTGGCTAGCGGAAACAATGAGCAGTTCTTC	CASSRSRVASGNNEQFF
TRBJ2-1	few	TRBV20-1	.	TGCAGTGCTAGAGCGGAATGGGCTGAGCAGTTCTTC	CSARAEWAEQFF
TRBJ2-7	few	TRBV20-1	TRBD2	TGCAGTGCCCCTACTAGCGGGGTCTCCTACGAGCAGTACTTC	CSAPTSGVSYEQYF
TRBJ2-2	many	TRBV7-3	.	TGTGCCAGCAGCACCGACAGCGCTAACGGGGAGCTGTTTTTT	CASSTDSANGELFF
TRBJ2-2	.	TRBV24-1	TRBD1	TGTGCCACCAGTGACCCGGGACAGGGGGACACCGGGGAGCTGTTTTTT	CATSDPGQGDTGELFF
TRBJ1-4	.	TRBV20-1	.	TGCAGTGCTAGAGCCATGGAGGGGAAAACTAATGAAAAACTGTTTTTT	CSARAMEGKTNEKLFF
TRBJ2-6	.	TRBV10-3	.	TGTGCCATCAGTGAGTGGGCCTCTGGGGCCAACGTCCTGACTTTC	CAISEWASGANVLTF
TRBJ2-1	.	TRBV24-1	.	TGTGCCACCAGTCCTCGAGGGGGGCATCAGCAGTTCTTC	CATSPRGGHQQFF
TRBJ2-2	.	TRBV5-5	TRBD1	TGTGCCAGCAGCTTGGCGGGGACAGCCGGGGAGCTGTTTTTT	CASSLAGTAGELFF
TRBJ1-1	.	TRBV20-1	.	TGCAGTGCTAGTGGCACTGAAGCTTTCTTT	CSASGTEAFF
TRBJ2-7	.	TRBV4-2	.	TGTGCCAGCAGCCCACAACCGGTTGCAACCTACGAGCAGTACTTC	CASSPQPVATYEQYF
TRBJ1-3	many	TRBV28	.	.	CASSSSTGWGNTIYF
TRBJ1-5	.	TRBV7-2	.	TGTGCCAGCAGCACCTCACCAAACAATCAGCCCCAGCATTTT	CASSTSPNNQPQHF
TRBJ2-7	few	TRBV20-1	.	TGCAGTGCCAACCAAATACAGGGAGGGTTCAAGGGCGAGCAGTACTTC	CSANQIQGGFKGEQYF
TRBJ1-2	.	TRBV7-9	TRBD1	TGTGCCAGCACCCTAGGACAGGGTCCCGGCTACACCTTC	CASTLGQGPGYTF
TRBJ2-3	.	TRBV7-9	.	TGTGCCAGCAGCCCCCAACTCAACACAGATACGCAGTATTTT	CASSPQLNTDTQYF
TRBJ2-7	.	TRBV7-9	.	TGTGCCAGCAGCCCTGAATCCTACGAGCAGTACTTC	CASSPESYEQYF
TRBJ1-5	many	TRBV2	TRBD1	TGTGCCAGCGGCGGGACAGGCAATCAGCCCCAGCATTTT	CASGGTGNQPQHF
TRBJ2-3	many	TRBV4-3	.	TGCGCCAGCAGCCAAGGCCAGAGGAACACAGATACGCAGTATTTT	CASSQGQRNTDTQYF
TRBJ2-4	many	TRBV6-2/TRBV6-3	.	TGTGCCAGCGTTGGAGAGGGCAAAAACATTCAGTACTTC	CASVGEGKNIQYF
TRBJ2-1	few	TRBV6-6	.	TGTGCCAGCAGTTACCCCGTCGGCAATGAGCAGTTCTTC	CASSYPVGNEQFF
TRBJ2-3	many	TRBV18	TRBD2	TGTGCCAGCTCACCACTCCGTAATTTGGGGACTAGTTCCACAGATACGCAGTATTTT	CASSPLRNLGTSSTDTQYF
TRBJ2-2	many	TRBV7-9	.	TGTGCCAGCAGCCTTCCGGACGGGGAGCTGTTTTTT	CASSLPDGELFF
TRBJ1-5	few	TRBV7-2	.	TGTGCCAGCACCTACAATATAGGCAATCAGCCCCAGCATTTT	CASTYNIGNQPQHF
TRBJ1-6	.	TRBV12-3/TRBV12-4	.	TGTGCCAGCAGTTTTCAGAATTCACCCCTCCACTTT	CASSFQNSPLHF
TRBJ2-4	many	TRBV3-1	.	TGTGCCAGCAGGGGAGGGGGGGCAGCCAAAAACATTCAGTACTTC	CASRGGGAAKNIQYF
TRBJ1-1	many	TRBV20-1	.	TGCAGTGCTAGAGGCCTGAACACTGAAGCTTTCTTT	CSARGLNTEAFF
TRBJ2-5	few	TRBV18	.	TGTGCCAGCTCACCTCCTATCCCTGCCTGGCCGGAGACCCAGTACTTC	CASSPPIPAWPETQYF
TRBJ1-3	few	TRBV28	.	TGTGCCACACAAGGGGTGAACTCTGGAAACACCATATATTTT	CATQGVNSGNTIYF
TRBJ1-5	.	TRBV28	.	TGTGCCAGCAGTTTATCCGAACAGGTTAGATTTCAGCCCCAGCATTTT	CASSLSEQVRFQPQHF
TRBJ2-7	.	TRBV9	TRBD2	TGTGCCAGCAGCGAAACTAGCGGGAGCTTCCACGAGCAGTACTTC	CASSETSGSFHEQYF
TRBJ2-1	many	TRBV12-3/TRBV12-4	.	TGTGCCAGCAGTCACAATGACAGGCCCCATGAGCAGTTCTTC	CASSHNDRPHEQFF
TRBJ2-7	few	TRBV29-1	.	TGCAGCGTTGGGGAGCTTGACAGATACGAGCAGTACTTC	CSVGELDRYEQYF
TRBJ1-2	.	TRBV7-3	.	TGTGCCAGCAGCCTCAACGGGGGCTATGGCTACACCTTC	CASSLNGGYGYTF
TRBJ1-1	few	TRBV28	.	TGTGCCAGCAGGATGACAGGTCGGAACACTGAAGCTTTCTTT	CASRMTGRNTEAFF
TRBJ1-1	.	TRBV18	.	TGTGCCAGCTCACCCCTTGAAGAGAACACTGAAGCTTTCTTT	CASSPLEENTEAFF
TRBJ2-1	many	TRBV11-2	TRBD1	TGTGCCAGCAGCTTAGCGACAGGGGCGAATGAGCAGTTCTTC	CASSLATGANEQFF
TRBJ1-5	many	TRBV12-3/TRBV12-4	.	TGTGCCAGCAGCCCACGTAACAGGGACGATCAGCCCCAGCATTTT	CASSPRNRDDQPQHF
TRBJ2-1	many	TRBV6-2/TRBV6-3	TRBD1	TGTGCCAGCAGTTACTCCAGGGACAGGGGGTCCTACAATGAGCAGTTCTTC	CASSYSRDRGSYNEQFF
TRBJ1-2	few	TRBV20-1	.	TGCAGTGCTAGAGGACGGCCCGATTTCTACACCTTC	CSARGRPDFYTF
TRBJ2-1	.	TRBV7-9	TRBD2	TGTGCCAGCAGCAGGCAGGGCGGGACTAGCGGGAGTAGTGGAGAGTTCTTC	CASSRQGGTSGSSGEFF
TRBJ2-2	few	TRBV27	.	TGTGCCAGCAGTTTATCTGGTCTGGACACCGGGGAGCTGTTTTTT	CASSLSGLDTGELFF
TRBJ2-1	.	TRBV19	TRBD2	TGTGCCAGTAGTATTACTAGCGGGAGTTCGGGGGAGCAGTTCTTC	CASSITSGSSGEQFF
TRBJ1-6	few	TRBV20-1	.	TGCAGTGCTAGCCCCTCAGAGAAGGGAACCGATTCACCCCTCCACTTT	CSASPSEKGTDSPLHF
TRBJ2-7	many	TRBV18	.	TGTGCCAGCTCACCCGACCGCTTACTTTACGAGCAGTACTTC	CASSPDRLLYEQYF
TRBJ2-1	.	TRBV7-3	TRBD2	TGTGCCAGCAGCTTCGGGACTAGCACCCTCGGAGAGCAGTTCTTC	CASSFGTSTLGEQFF
TRBJ1-6	many	TRBV3-1	TRBD1	TGTGCCAGCAACCAGACAGGGGCTAATTCACCCCTCCACTTT	CASNQTGANSPLHF